This T cell receptor beta chain came from a study of control samples from healthy donors and cancer patients. CDR1 SGHKS and CDR2 YYEKEE come from the germline V gene (reference sequence). V lost 4 bases and J lost 7, with 12 bases in between. The CDR3 spans 13 residues. TCRdb's copy holds only in-frame clones and misses some; the assay was immunoSEQ multiplex PCR. The data contain 70,000 or so clones, roughly 94% of them singletons. This receptor was obtained from a woman between 40 and 50 years old in good health. Sequencing was done on a sample of blood. The rearrangement joins TRBV5-5 to TRBJ1-5; maybe TRBD1 (5 bases). The DNA for the CDR3 is TGTGCCAGCAGCACAGCCGGGGGGCAGCCCCAGCATTTT. Residues: CASSTAGGQPQHF.